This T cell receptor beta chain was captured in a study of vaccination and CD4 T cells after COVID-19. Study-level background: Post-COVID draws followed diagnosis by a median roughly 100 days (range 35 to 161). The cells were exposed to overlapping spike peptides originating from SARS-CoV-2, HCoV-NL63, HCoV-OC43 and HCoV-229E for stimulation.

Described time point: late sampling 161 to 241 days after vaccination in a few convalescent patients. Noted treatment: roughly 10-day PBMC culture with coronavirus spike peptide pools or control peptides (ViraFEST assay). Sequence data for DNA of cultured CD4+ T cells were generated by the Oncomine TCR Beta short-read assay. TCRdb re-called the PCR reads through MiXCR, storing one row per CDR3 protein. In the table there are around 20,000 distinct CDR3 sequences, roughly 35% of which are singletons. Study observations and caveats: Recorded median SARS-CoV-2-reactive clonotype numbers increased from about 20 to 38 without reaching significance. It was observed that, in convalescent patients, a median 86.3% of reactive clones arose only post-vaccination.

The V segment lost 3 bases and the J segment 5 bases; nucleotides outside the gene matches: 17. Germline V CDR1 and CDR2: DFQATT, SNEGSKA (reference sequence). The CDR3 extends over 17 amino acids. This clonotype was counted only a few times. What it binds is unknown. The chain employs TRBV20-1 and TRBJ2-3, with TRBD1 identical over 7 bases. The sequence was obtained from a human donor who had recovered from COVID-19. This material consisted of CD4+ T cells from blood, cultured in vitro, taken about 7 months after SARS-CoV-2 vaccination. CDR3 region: CSARAPGEGAIEDTQYF. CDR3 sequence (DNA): TGCAGTGCTAGGGCCCCGGGTGAGGGGGCGATCGAAGATACGCAGTATTTT.